The 7 T cell receptor beta chains given below trace back to one sample, sequenced in a study of blood T cell repertoires in COVID-19. TCRdb keeps only in-frame clones here, not all; method: immunoSEQ multiplex PCR. Of about 34,000 clones detected, about 94% appear once; the ten largest clones hold about 5%. The sequenced sample consisted of peripheral blood. These receptors came from a human donor in a cohort sampled during active COVID-19.

This sequence joins TRBV11-3 and TRBJ2-5, with 7 nucleotides matching TRBD2. Germline CDR1 and CDR2: SGHNT and YENEEA. CDR3 size: 16 residues. V gave up 5 bases and J gave up 2 bases; unmatched junction bases: 11. This chain's CDR3 is CASSHAPAGPQETQYF. The CDR3 DNA follows: TGTGCCAGCAGCCACGCTCCAGCGGGGCCGCAAGAGACCCAGTACTTC.

The chain employs TRBV7-6 and TRBJ2-7, with D unclear. V lost 3 bases to trimming and J lost 4 bases, with 10 bases between them. Germline V gene data show CDR1 as SGHVS and CDR2 as FNYEAQ. CDR3 length: 13 amino acids. DNA of the CDR3: TGTGCCAGCAGCTTGGAGAACCATTACGAGCAGTACTTC. This encodes CASSLENHYEQYF.

The chain has TRBV7-9 and TRBJ2-7, with TRBD1 matching 7 bases. CDR1 and CDR2 from the germline V gene are SEHNR and FQNEAQ (reference sequence). This CDR3 contains 14 residues. The trim removed 0 bases at V and 5 bases at J, leaving 4 bases unmatched. CDR3 DNA: TGTGCCAGCAGCTTAGCGCATACAGGGGACGAGCAGTACTTC. Its protein product is CASSLAHTGDEQYF.

The chain combines TRBV6-5 with TRBJ2-1; D might be TRBD1 (6 bases). Looked up from germline, CDR1 is MNHEY and CDR2 is SVGAGI. The CDR3 runs 14 residues. V shed 0 bases and J shed 10 bases, with 13 bases lying between them. The DNA of the CDR3 is TGTGCCAGCAGTTACTCGAGTTTAGGGGGAGAGCAGTTCTTC. As protein: CASSYSSLGGEQFF.

The rearrangement joins TRBV29-1 to TRBJ2-1; 8 bases are a match to TRBD2. CDR3 size: 13 residues. Per the germline V gene, CDR1 is SQVTM and CDR2 is ANQGSEA. V lost 3 bases to trimming and J lost 7 bases; unmatched junction nucleotides: 5. DNA of the CDR3: TGCAGCGTTGAGCGGGGGGCGGGGAATGAGCAGTTCTTC. Translated, it gives CSVERGAGNEQFF.

The chain uses TRBV3-1 (or the pseudogene TRBV3-2) and TRBJ2-5; no reliable D call. Looked up from germline, CDR1 is LGHDT and CDR2 is YNNKEL (reference sequence). The CDR3 sequence is 12 residues long. V lost 1 base and J 4 bases, leaving 4 bases between the germline ends. CDR3 residues: CASSQVIETQYF. CDR3 DNA sequence: TGTGCCAGCAGCCAAGTAATAGAGACCCAGTACTTC.

The rearrangement uses TRBV19 and TRBJ1-1; D unresolved. Trimming took off 3 bases at V and 2 bases at J, with 13 bases between the two ends. The CDR3 spans 15 residues. CDR1 LNHDA and CDR2 SQIVND come from the germline V gene (reference sequence). CDR3 sequence reads: CASSINGRQNTEAFF. DNA for the CDR3: TGTGCCAGTAGTATTAACGGGAGACAAAACACTGAAGCTTTCTTT.